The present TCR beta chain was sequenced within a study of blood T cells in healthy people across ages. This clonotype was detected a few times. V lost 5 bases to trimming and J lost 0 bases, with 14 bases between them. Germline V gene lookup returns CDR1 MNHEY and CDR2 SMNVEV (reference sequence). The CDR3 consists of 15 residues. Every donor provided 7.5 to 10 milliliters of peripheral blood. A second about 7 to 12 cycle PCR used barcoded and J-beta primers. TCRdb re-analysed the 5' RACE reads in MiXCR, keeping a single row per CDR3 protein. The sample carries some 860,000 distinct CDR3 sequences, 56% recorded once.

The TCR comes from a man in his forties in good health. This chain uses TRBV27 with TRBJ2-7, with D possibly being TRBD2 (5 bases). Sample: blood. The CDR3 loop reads CASSPSPGNSYEQYF. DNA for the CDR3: TGTGCCAGCAGTCCGTCCCCCGGGAACTCCTACGAGCAGTACTTC.